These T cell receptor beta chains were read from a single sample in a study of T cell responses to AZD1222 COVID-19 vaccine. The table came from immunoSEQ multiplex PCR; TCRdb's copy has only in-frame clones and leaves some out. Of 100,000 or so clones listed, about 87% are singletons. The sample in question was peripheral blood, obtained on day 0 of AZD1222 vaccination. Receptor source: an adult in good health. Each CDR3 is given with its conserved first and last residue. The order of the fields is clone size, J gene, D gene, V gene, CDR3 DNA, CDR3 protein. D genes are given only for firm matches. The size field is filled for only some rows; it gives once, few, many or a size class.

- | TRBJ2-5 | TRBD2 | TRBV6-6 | TGTGCCAGTACTAGCGGGAGGGGGGCGGAGACCCAGTACTTC | CASTSGRGAETQYF
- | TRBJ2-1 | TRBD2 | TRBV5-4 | TGTGCCAGCAGCCGAGCGGGGCAGACCAATGAGCAGTTCTTC | CASSRAGQTNEQFF
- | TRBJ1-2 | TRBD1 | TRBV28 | TGTGCCAGCAGTTTCCCCGGACAGGGGTGGGGCTACACCTTC | CASSFPGQGWGYTF
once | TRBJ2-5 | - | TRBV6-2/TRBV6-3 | TGTGCCAGCAGTTACGGGCAGGGGGGGGTGCAAGAGACCCAGTACTTC | CASSYGQGGVQETQYF
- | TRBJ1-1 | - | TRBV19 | TGTGCCAGTAGCTATGGTGTGGGGCACACTGAAGCTTTCTTT | CASSYGVGHTEAFF
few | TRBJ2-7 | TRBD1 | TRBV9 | TGTGCCAGCAGCGTGGGCCCCCTACAGGGGTCCTACTACGAGCAGTACTTC | CASSVGPLQGSYYEQYF
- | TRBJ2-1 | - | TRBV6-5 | TGTGCCAGCAGTTACGTTCCCGGGACAAACAATGAGCAGTTCTTC | CASSYVPGTNNEQFF
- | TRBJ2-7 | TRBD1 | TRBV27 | TGTGCCAGCAGAACCGGGACAGGTCCGTACGAGCAGTACTTC | CASRTGTGPYEQYF
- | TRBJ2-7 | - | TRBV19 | TGTGCCAGTAGTTCCCGGGACGGCGTCTACGAGCAGTACTTC | CASSSRDGVYEQYF
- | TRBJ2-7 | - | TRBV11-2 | TGTGCCAGCCGAATAAGCGGTACCTACGAGCAGTACTTC | CASRISGTYEQYF
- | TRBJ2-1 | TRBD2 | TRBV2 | TGTGCCAGCAGTGAACGCGGGGGGTACAATGAGCAGTTCTTC | CASSERGGYNEQFF
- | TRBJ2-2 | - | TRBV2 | TGTGCCAGCAAGGTGGAGGATTTGAACACCGGGGAGCTGTTTTTT | CASKVEDLNTGELFF
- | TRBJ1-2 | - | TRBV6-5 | TGTGCCAGCAGTTACTGGCTCGAGGGAAACTATGGCTACACCTTC | CASSYWLEGNYGYTF
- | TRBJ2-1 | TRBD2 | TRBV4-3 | TGCGCCAGCAGCCAAGATCGGCCTAGCGGGAGGCGATGGAATGAGCAGTTCTTC | CASSQDRPSGRRWNEQFF
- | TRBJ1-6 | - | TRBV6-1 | TGTGCCAGCAGTGAAGCATCGACCCCTCCCTATAATTCACCCCTCCACTTT | CASSEASTPPYNSPLHF
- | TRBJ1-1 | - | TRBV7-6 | TGTGCCAGCAGCTTGAGTGGCCGCCTGGACACTGAAGCTTTCTTT | CASSLSGRLDTEAFF
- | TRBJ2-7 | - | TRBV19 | TGTGCCAGTAGTACCCCGGTCGGCGAGCAGTACTTC | CASSTPVGEQYF
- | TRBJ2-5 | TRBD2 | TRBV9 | TGTGCCAGCAGCGTAGATATAGCGGGAGGCCCAGAGACCCAGTACTTC | CASSVDIAGGPETQYF
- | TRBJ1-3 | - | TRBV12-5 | TGTGCTAGTGGTTTGGATGGGCGGATACGAAACACCATATATTTT | CASGLDGRIRNTIYF
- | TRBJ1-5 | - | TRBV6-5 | TGTGCCAGCATCCCCACGGGGGGCAATCAGCCCCAGCATTTT | CASIPTGGNQPQHF
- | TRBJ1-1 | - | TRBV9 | TGTGCCAGCAGCGTCGAACCAGGGAACACTGAAGCTTTCTTT | CASSVEPGNTEAFF
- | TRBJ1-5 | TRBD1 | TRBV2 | TGTGCCAGCAGTCAGGGACAGGGGGCGATTCAGCCCCAGCATTTT | CASSQGQGAIQPQHF
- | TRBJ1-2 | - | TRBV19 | TGTGCCAGTAAAAACAGTAACCATGGCTACACCTTC | CASKNSNHGYTF
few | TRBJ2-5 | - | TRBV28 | TGTGCCAGCAGTTTAGTTGAGACCCAGTACTTC | CASSLVETQYF
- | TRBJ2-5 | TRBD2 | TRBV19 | TGTGCCAGTAGTATATCGGGCGGGAGGGGTAATGCCCAGTACTTC | CASSISGGRGNAQYF
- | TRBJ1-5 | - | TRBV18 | TGTGCCAGCTCACCAGGCAGCAATCAGCCCCAGCATTTT | CASSPGSNQPQHF
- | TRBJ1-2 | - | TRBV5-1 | TGCGCCAGCAGCTCGGGGCCTACAACAGGGTCCTATGGCTACACCTTC | CASSSGPTTGSYGYTF
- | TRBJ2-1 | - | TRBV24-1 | TGTGCCACCAGTGATTTGAGCAATGAGCAGTTCTTC | CATSDLSNEQFF
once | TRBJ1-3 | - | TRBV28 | TGTGCCAGCACCTCCCCCCTGGGGACTGGAAACACCATATATTTT | CASTSPLGTGNTIYF
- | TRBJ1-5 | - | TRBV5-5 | TGTGCCAGCAGCCCGGGCTGGGGAAATCAGCCCCAGCATTTT | CASSPGWGNQPQHF
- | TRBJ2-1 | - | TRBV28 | TGTGCCAGCAGTTTACTCGGGAGTCGTCGGGGTGAGCAGTTCTTC | CASSLLGSRRGEQFF
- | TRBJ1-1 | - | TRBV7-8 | TGTGCCAGCAGCAACATCGGCGAAGCTTTCTTT | CASSNIGEAFF
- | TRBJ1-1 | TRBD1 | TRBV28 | TGTGCCAGCAGAGCCACTTACCGACAGGGTCCTCTGAACACTGAAGCTTTCTTT | CASRATYRQGPLNTEAFF
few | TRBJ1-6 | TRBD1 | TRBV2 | TGTGCCAGCAGTGTGGACAGGTTAAATTCACCCCTCCACTTT | CASSVDRLNSPLHF
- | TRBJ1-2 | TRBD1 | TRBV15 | TGTGCCACCAGCGGAACAGGGGGTGGCTACACCTTC | CATSGTGGGYTF
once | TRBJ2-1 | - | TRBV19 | TGTGCCAGTAGTAATTTTCCCGGGCTTTACAATGAGCAGTTCTTC | CASSNFPGLYNEQFF
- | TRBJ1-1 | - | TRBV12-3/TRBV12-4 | TGTGCCAGCAGTTTAAGGGGGAACACTGAAGCTTTCTTT | CASSLRGNTEAFF
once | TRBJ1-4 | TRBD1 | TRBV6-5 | TGTGCCAGCAGCGCCGGGACAGGAGGTGAAAAACTGTTTTTT | CASSAGTGGEKLFF
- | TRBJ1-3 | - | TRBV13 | TGTGCCAGCAGCCCCCGGACCGGTGGAAACACCATATATTTT | CASSPRTGGNTIYF
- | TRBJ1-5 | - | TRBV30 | TGTGCCTGGACCCCGGGAGGTGGCGATCAGCCCCAGCATTTT | CAWTPGGGDQPQHF
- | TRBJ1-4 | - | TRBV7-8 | TGTGCCAGCAGCTTATACGTTAGCGGAAATAATGAAAAACTGTTTTTT | CASSLYVSGNNEKLFF
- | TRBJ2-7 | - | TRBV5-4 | TGTGCCAGCAGCTTACATCCCCCAGGGGCGCCGGGGGAGCAGTACTTC | CASSLHPPGAPGEQYF
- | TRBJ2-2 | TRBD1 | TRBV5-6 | TGTGCCAGCAGCTTGCGGGCCGGGACAGGGTTAACCGGGGAGCTGTTTTTT | CASSLRAGTGLTGELFF
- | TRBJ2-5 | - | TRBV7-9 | TGTGCCAGCAGCTCTTCCGGGAGCCCGTGGGAGACCCAGTACTTC | CASSSSGSPWETQYF
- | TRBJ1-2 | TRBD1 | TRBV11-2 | TGTGCCAGCAACCCCGGGACAGCGAGACCCACTCCTTATGGCTACACCTTC | CASNPGTARPTPYGYTF
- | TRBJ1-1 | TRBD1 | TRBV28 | TGTGCCAGCAGTTTATCGGGGGACAGCCCTAACACTGAAGCTTTCTTT | CASSLSGDSPNTEAFF
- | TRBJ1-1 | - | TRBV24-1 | TGTGCCACCAGTGCCACGGGGGCGTTGAACACTGAAGCTTTCTTT | CATSATGALNTEAFF
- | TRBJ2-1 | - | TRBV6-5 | TGTGCCAGCAGTTACTCGATCTCCAGCTCCTACAATGAGCAGTTCTTC | CASSYSISSSYNEQFF
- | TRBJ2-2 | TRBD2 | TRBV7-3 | TGTGCCAGCAGCCATCTAGCGGGAGAGTACACCGGGGAGCTGTTTTTT | CASSHLAGEYTGELFF
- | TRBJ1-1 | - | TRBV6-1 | TGTGCCAGCAGTGAAGTAGGGAGGCTCACTGAAGCTTTCTTT | CASSEVGRLTEAFF
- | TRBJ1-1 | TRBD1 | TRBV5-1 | TGCGCCAGCAGCTTGGGGGACAGGGTGGTAACTGAAGCTTTCTTT | CASSLGDRVVTEAFF
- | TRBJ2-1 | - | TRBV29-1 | TGCAGCGTTGAAGGAGGTGATTGGGGGAGAGTAGATGAGCAGTTCTTC | CSVEGGDWGRVDEQFF
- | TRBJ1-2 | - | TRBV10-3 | TGTGCCATCAGTGCATCTACAGAGTTATTTAACTATGGCTACACCTTC | CAISASTELFNYGYTF
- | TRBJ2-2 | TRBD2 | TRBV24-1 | TGTGCCACCAGTGAGCCCCGCACCACTAGCGTGGGGGGCACCGGGGAGCTGTTTTTT | CATSEPRTTSVGGTGELFF
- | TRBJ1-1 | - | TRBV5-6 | TGTGCCAGCAGCCAAGAGGGGCATATGGTAAAGAACACTGAAGCTTTCTTT | CASSQEGHMVKNTEAFF
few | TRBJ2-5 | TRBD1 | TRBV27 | TGTGCCAGCAGCCAGCCGGGACAGGGTCCGGAGACCCAGTACTTC | CASSQPGQGPETQYF
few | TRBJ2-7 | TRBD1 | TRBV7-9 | TGTGCCAGCAGCTCACCTACAGGGGGGATATACGAGCAGTACTTC | CASSSPTGGIYEQYF